One and the same sample provided the 13 T cell receptor beta chains below, sequenced in a study of T cell responses to AZD1222 COVID-19 vaccine. The data were produced by immunoSEQ multiplex PCR, yet TCRdb's version contains in-frame clones alone and is incomplete. The sample consists of 120,000 to 150,000 clones, about 86% of them appearing once. The starting material was peripheral blood, obtained 28 days after the second AZD1222 dose. Receptors were obtained from an adult who received the AZD1222 COVID-19 vaccine.

The chain carries TRBV10-3 and TRBJ2-5, with 7 bases matching TRBD2. Germline loops: CDR1 ENHRY, CDR2 SYGVKD. Trimming removed 10 bases from V and 4 bases from J; junction bases left unmatched: 18. This CDR3 has 16 amino acids. The CDR3 bases are TGTGCCACCAGGATCGGGGCGGGGGTTTCCCTAGAGACCCAGTACTTC. Translating it yields CATRIGAGVSLETQYF.

V is TRBV16 and J is TRBJ1-1, with 9 bases matching TRBD1. V dropped 3 bases and J dropped 3; count of bases not matched to a gene: 5. The germline CDR1 and CDR2 sequences are KGHSY and FQNENV. The length of the CDR3 is 15 residues. CDR3 residues: CASSHWDRAHTEAFF. CDR3 sequence (DNA): TGTGCCAGCAGCCACTGGGACAGGGCCCACACTGAAGCTTTCTTT.

The CDR3 bases are TGTGCCAGCAGCCCAAGTGGGGACCCAGCCTACGAGCAGTACTTC. The encoded protein is CASSPSGDPAYEQYF. This chain uses TRBV11-2 with TRBJ2-7; tentatively, D is TRBD1 or TRBD2 (5 bases each). V shed 5 bases and J shed 2 bases, with 16 bases lying between them. This CDR3 region has 15 residues. Per germline, CDR1 SGHAT and CDR2 FQNNGV.

The chain employs TRBV5-4 and TRBJ2-7; D perhaps matches TRBD2 (6 bases). V lost 0 bases, J lost 1 base, and 11 bases lay in between. The CDR3 extends over 15 amino acids. Germline loops: CDR1 SGHNT, CDR2 YYREEE (reference sequence). The CDR3 region is CASSLGLALSYEQYF. CDR3 in DNA: TGTGCCAGCAGCTTGGGGCTAGCGCTTTCCTACGAGCAGTACTTC.

This clone occurred a few times. The J gene is TRBJ2-1, the V gene TRBV6-2 or TRBV6-3; possible D gene TRBD2, 6 bases. With 4 bases removed from V and 4 bases from J, the gap between germline ends came to 11 bases. The germline V gene encodes CDR1 MNHEY and CDR2 SVGEGT. CDR3 size: 14 residues. CDR3 bases: TGTGCCAGCAGTTTTGGAGGGCCATACAATGAGCAGTTCTTC. This encodes CASSFGGPYNEQFF.

The rearrangement uses TRBV30 and TRBJ1-3; D gene ambiguous. Germline V lookup: CDR1 GTSNPN, CDR2 SVGIG (reference sequence). The CDR3 has 14 amino acids. The ends were cut back, 2 bases at V and 1 base at J, with 9 bases in the middle. CDR3 nucleotides: TGTGCCTGGAGTCCAGTTGGATCTGGAAACACCATATATTTT. Amino acids: CAWSPVGSGNTIYF.

The rearrangement uses TRBV25-1 and TRBJ1-2; D call uncertain. CDR1 is MGHDK, CDR2 SYGVNS, per germline. V was trimmed by 3 bases and J by 5 bases, leaving 10 bases between them. CDR3 length: 13 residues. The CDR3 loop reads CASSDRGTYGYTF. For the CDR3, the DNA is TGTGCCAGCAGTGACCGGGGAACTTATGGCTACACCTTC.

The chain combines TRBV19 with TRBJ2-2, with TRBD1 matching 8 bases. The trim removed 6 bases at V and 6 bases at J, leaving 9 bases unmatched. Germline CDR1 and CDR2: LNHDA and SQIVND (reference sequence). CDR3 length equals 15 residues. CDR3 region: CASSPWTGMAGELFF. CDR3 nucleotides: TGTGCCAGTAGCCCGTGGACAGGGATGGCCGGGGAGCTGTTTTTT.

The chain joins TRBV5-1 to TRBJ2-5; TRBD2 aligns across 8 bases. The germline CDR1 and CDR2 sequences are SGHRS and YFSETQ. The V and J ends lost 1 base and 5 bases, in that order; junction bases with no gene match: 1. The length of the CDR3 is 13 residues. CDR3 region: CASSLTGGETQYF. CDR3 in DNA: TGCGCCAGCAGCTTGACGGGAGGGGAGACCCAGTACTTC.

The chain has TRBV7-8 and TRBJ1-1; maybe TRBD1 (6 bases). Germline V gene sequence: CDR1 SGHVS, CDR2 FQNEAQ. This CDR3 has 14 amino acids. Deletions cut 5 bases from V and 0 bases from J, with 10 bases between. The DNA for the CDR3 is TGTGCCAGCAGCCTCAGGGGTATGAACACTGAAGCTTTCTTT. It codes for CASSLRGMNTEAFF.

J is TRBJ2-3 and V is TRBV10-2, with TRBD2 identical over 13 bases. V was clipped by 4 bases and J by 1 base; unmatched bases: 8. The CDR3 has 18 amino acids. Per germline, CDR1 WSHSY and CDR2 SAAADI. The CDR3 sequence is CASSVPTSGRGGTDTQYF. The CDR3 DNA reads TGCGCCAGCAGTGTTCCTACTAGCGGGAGGGGTGGCACAGATACGCAGTATTTT.

The chain combines TRBV19 with TRBJ1-5, with 10 bases identical to TRBD1. The V gene end was trimmed by 0 bases and the J gene end by 4 bases; junction bases not matched to a gene: 9. In germline, CDR1 is LNHDA, CDR2 SQIVND (reference sequence). The CDR3 loop spans 18 amino acids. DNA of the CDR3: TGTGCCAGTAGTATAGATGGTCCGCGGACAGGGGGGAATCAGCCCCAGCATTTT. Its protein product is CASSIDGPRTGGNQPQHF.

This clone was recorded a few times. The chain is built from TRBV7-9 and TRBJ1-5; 9 positions agree with TRBD1. Per germline, CDR1 SEHNR and CDR2 FQNEAQ (reference sequence). This CDR3 is 15 amino acids long. With 4 bases clipped from V and 4 bases from J, the junction kept 5 bases outside the gene matches. As DNA, the CDR3 is TGTGCCAGCAGCTCCGAGACAGGGGGGAATCAGCCCCAGCATTTT. This translates into CASSSETGGNQPQHF.